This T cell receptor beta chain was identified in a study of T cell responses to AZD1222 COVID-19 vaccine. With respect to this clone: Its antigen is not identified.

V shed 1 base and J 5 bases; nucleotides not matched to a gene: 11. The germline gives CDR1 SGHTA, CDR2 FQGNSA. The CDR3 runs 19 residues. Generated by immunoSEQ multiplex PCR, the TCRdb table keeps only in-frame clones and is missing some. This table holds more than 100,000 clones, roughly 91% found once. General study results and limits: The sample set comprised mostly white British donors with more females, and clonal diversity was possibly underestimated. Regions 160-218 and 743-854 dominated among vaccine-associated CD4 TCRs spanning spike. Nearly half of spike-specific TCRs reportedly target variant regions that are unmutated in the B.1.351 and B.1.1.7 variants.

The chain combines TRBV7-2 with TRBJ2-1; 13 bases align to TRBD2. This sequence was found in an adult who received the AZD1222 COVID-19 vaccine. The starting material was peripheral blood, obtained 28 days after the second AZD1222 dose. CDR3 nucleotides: TGTGCCAGCAGCTTAGGGGGAGGGACTAGCGGGGTGGTTGACAATGAGCAGTTCTTC. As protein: CASSLGGGTSGVVDNEQFF. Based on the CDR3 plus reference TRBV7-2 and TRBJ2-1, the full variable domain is GAGVSQSPSNKVTEKGKDVELRCDPISGHTALYWYRQSLGQGLEFLIYFQGNSAPDKSGLPSDRFSAERTGGSVSTLTIQRTQQEDSAVYLCASSLGGGTSGVVDNEQFFGPGTRLTVL.